This note documents a single T cell receptor (beta chain) sequence. Original data processing: Amplification of reference gene primers was used by the study to estimate nucleated cell counts. The data were produced by immunoSEQ multiplex PCR, yet TCRdb's version contains in-frame clones alone and is incomplete. Clonal size and the V and J genes are those of that table, whereas D and trimming came from the DNA. The sample records some 87,000 clones, approximately 80% being singletons. This sample is part of a study of blood T cell repertoires in COVID-19. Study summary: Material from acute and convalescent COVID-19 was sourced from the United States, Italy and Spain. Nucleic acid was either cDNA or gDNA, and it came from T cells, B-cell-depleted T cells, or PBMCs.

CDR1 is KGHSH and CDR2 is LQKENI in the germline V gene. The CDR3 covers 14 residues. V lost 2 bases, J lost 9 bases, and 14 bases lay in between. V usage is TRBV18 and J usage is TRBJ2-1, with no clear D. The sample taken for sequencing was peripheral blood. The TCR was taken from a human donor in a cohort sampled during active COVID-19. The CDR3 here is CASSPFGTTGEQFF. DNA of the CDR3: TGTGCCAGCTCACCATTCGGCACCACGGGTGAGCAGTTCTTC.